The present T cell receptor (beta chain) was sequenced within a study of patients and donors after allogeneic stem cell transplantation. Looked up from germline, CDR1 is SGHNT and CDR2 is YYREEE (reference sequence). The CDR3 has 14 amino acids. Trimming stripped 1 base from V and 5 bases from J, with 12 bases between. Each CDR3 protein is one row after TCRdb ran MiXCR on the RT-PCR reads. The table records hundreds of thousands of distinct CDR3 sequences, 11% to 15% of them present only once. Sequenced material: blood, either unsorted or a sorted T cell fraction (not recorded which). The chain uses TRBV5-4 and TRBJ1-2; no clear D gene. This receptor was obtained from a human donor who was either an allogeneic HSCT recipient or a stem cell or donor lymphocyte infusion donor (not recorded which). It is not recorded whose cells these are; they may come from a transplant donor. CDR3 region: CASSLKRNLYGYTF. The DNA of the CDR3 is TGTGCCAGCAGCTTGAAGCGCAACCTTTATGGCTACACCTTC. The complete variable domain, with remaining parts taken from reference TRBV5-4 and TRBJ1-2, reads ETGVTQSPTHLIKTRGQQVTLRCSSQSGHNTVSWYQQALGQGPQFIFQYYREEENGRGNFPPRFSGLQFPNYSSELNVNALELDDSALYLCASSLKRNLYGYTFGSGTRLTVV.